These 7 T cell receptor beta chains were all obtained from the same sample, sequenced in a study of neurological immune-mediated disorders. MiXCR, run by TCRdb on the 5' RACE reads, gives a single entry per CDR3 protein. The data hold approximately 82,000 distinct CDR3 sequences, with less than 15% observed a single time. Sequencing was carried out using PBMCs. The receptors were gathered from a woman aged 50 to 60 in good health.

This clonotype was picked up many times. V usage is TRBV29-1 and J usage is TRBJ2-7, with D uncertain. Between the trimmed V and J ends, which lost 2 bases and 4 bases, there was a span of 15 bases. Germline-derived CDR1 and CDR2 are SQVTM and ANQGSEA. This CDR3 comprises 14 residues. CDR3 in amino acids: CSVENPVGNYEQYF. The DNA for the CDR3 is TGCAGCGTTGAAAATCCAGTTGGCAATTACGAGCAGTACTTC.

Regarding this clonotype: It may be a read error: a sequence one base away is much more abundant. This chain joins TRBV2 and TRBJ2-7, with D possibly matching TRBD1 (6 bases). This CDR3 is built from 12 residues. In germline, CDR1 is SNHLY, CDR2 FYNNEI. Trimming removed 11 bases at V and 7 bases at J, with 18 bases between. This CDR3 is CAGRDKGEEQYF. The CDR3, as DNA: TGTGCCGGCCGGGACAAGGGCGAGGAGCAGTACTTC.

Worth noting for this clonotype: A much larger clone lies one base from this, so it may be a read error. V gene TRBV27 combines with J gene TRBJ2-5, with 8 bases matching TRBD1. V shed 2 bases, J shed 4 bases, and the junction held 9 bases outside the gene matches. CDR3 length equals 16 residues. Germline values: CDR1 MNHEY, CDR2 SMNVEV (reference sequence). CDR3 sequence: CASSLASGGRSETQYF. The CDR3 region has the DNA TGTGCCAGCAGTTTAGCGTCAGGGGGCAGGTCAGAGACCCAGTACTTC.

The V call is TRBV2, the J call TRBJ1-4, with D unclear. Trimming pared 2 bases from V and 9 bases from J, leaving 13 bases between. The CDR3 runs to 14 residues. Germline CDR1 reads SNHLY; CDR2 reads FYNNEI. The CDR3 spells CASSECLGNKKLFF. The DNA of the CDR3 is TGTGCCAGCAGTGAATGTTTGGGGAATAAAAAACTGTTTTTT.

This clonotype came up many times. The V gene is TRBV3-1, the J gene TRBJ2-1, with 9 bases lining up with TRBD2. The CDR3 runs to 15 residues. V lost 3 bases to trimming and J lost 8 bases; unmatched junction nucleotides: 8. Germline lookup yields CDR1 LGHDT and CDR2 YNNKEL (reference sequence). CDR3 protein: CASSHQAGGLHEQFF. The CDR3 nucleotides read TGTGCCAGCAGCCATCAAGCGGGGGGTCTCCATGAGCAGTTCTTC.

This clonotype was recorded many times. The rearrangement links TRBV12-3 or TRBV12-4 to TRBJ2-5; D may be TRBD1 or TRBD2 (6 bases each). V was trimmed by 5 bases and J by 4 bases, leaving 23 bases between them. The CDR3 contains 17 residues. The CDR3 protein is CASSPNSPGALGETQYF. For the CDR3, the DNA is TGTGCCAGCAGTCCCAACTCGCCGGGGGCGCTGGGAGAGACCCAGTACTTC.

This clonotype has at least ten counts. The chain links TRBV11-2 to TRBJ2-1; TRBD2 agrees at 12 bases. The CDR3 totals 15 residues. Germline lookup yields CDR1 SGHAT and CDR2 FQNNGV. V trimming: 6 bases; J trimming: 7 bases; junction bases outside the gene matches: 7. CDR3 sequence (DNA): TGTGCCAGCAGACCCGGGACTAGCGGGTGGAATGAGCAGTTCTTC. Amino acids: CASRPGTSGWNEQFF.